This record concerns one T cell receptor (beta chain) sequence. No antigen is known for it. These data belong to a study of blood T cells in healthy people across ages. A second PCR, run for about 7 to 11 cycles, used a sample-barcoded 5' primer plus a J-beta primer mix. TCRdb fed the 5' RACE reads into MiXCR, producing one record per CDR3 protein. The repertoire consists of roughly 1.6 million distinct CDR3 sequences, with 34% occurring once and the leading ten covering approximately 11%. Germline CDR1 reads LGHNA; CDR2 reads YNFKEQ. V dropped 3 bases and J dropped 3; count of bases not matched to a gene: 6. The CDR3 extends over 15 amino acids. Study outcomes and limitations: For the donors, CMV status was unknown and possibly confounded expanded clonotype changes. It was held that diversity estimates obtained from one million T cells represented underestimates.

Donor samples were obtained from healthy Caucasian individuals from Russia, aged roughly 6 to 95. The receptor's source is a woman in her twenties or thirties in good health. The chain joins TRBV4-2 to TRBJ1-2; TRBD1 aligns across 8 bases. The sequenced material came from blood. The CDR3 loop is CASSHLRGPDYGYTF. For the CDR3, the DNA is TGTGCCAGCAGCCACCTCAGGGGGCCCGACTATGGCTACACCTTC.